Each of the 18 T cell receptor beta chains below was sequenced from the same sample in a study of T cell clonotyping in hematopoietic cell transplantation. The method was immunoSEQ multiplex PCR; TCRdb's version includes in-frame clones alone and lacks a portion of them. Of about 20,000 clones listed, 85% to 90% are singletons. Time point reported: recipient sample about 28 days before transplant, after cytoreduction. The sequences come from peripheral blood mononuclear cells, collected before stem cell transplant. The receptors come from a man aged 18 to 29 with biphenotypic leukemia. Some clones in this sample may be carry-over from other donors' samples.

The chain links TRBV4-2 to TRBJ1-2; 7 nucleotides line up with TRBD1. Germline CDR1 LGHNA, CDR2 YNFKEQ. The length of the CDR3 is 15 residues. Trimming at V came to 0 bases and at J to 4 bases, leaving 5 bases not matched to a gene. As DNA, the CDR3 is TGTGCCAGCAGCCAAGATGACAGGGAGCCCTATGGCTACACCTTC. Translation: CASSQDDREPYGYTF.

V is TRBV7-9 and J is TRBJ2-5; D possibly corresponds to TRBD1 (6 bases). This CDR3 region has 14 residues. CDR1 is SEHNR and CDR2 is FQNEAQ in the germline V gene (reference sequence). Trimming removed 10 bases from V and 4 bases from J, with 19 bases in between. The CDR3 protein is CATPPTGTSETQYF. CDR3 nucleotide sequence: TGTGCCACCCCTCCCACCGGGACATCAGAGACCCAGTACTTC. The variable domain in full, with the rest retrieved from reference TRBV7-9 and TRBJ2-5, is DTGVSQNPRHKITKRGQNVTFRCDPISEHNRLYWYRQTLGQGPEFLTYFQNEAQLEKSRLLSDRFSAERPKGSFSTLEIQRTEQGDSAMYLCATPPTGTSETQYFGPGTRLLVL.

The gene calls are TRBV30 and TRBJ2-5; 10 bases line up with TRBD2. The V segment lost 0 bases and the J segment 5 bases; nucleotides outside the gene matches: 6. CDR1 is GTSNPN, CDR2 SVGIG, per germline (reference sequence). This CDR3 is built from 15 residues. The CDR3 sequence is CAWSVRAGGPETQYF. For the CDR3, the DNA is TGTGCCTGGAGTGTTAGAGCGGGAGGGCCGGAGACCCAGTACTTC. Supplemented by reference TRBV30 and TRBJ2-5, the full variable domain reads SQTIHQWPATLVQPVGSPLSLECTVEGTSNPNLYWYRQAAGRGLQLLFYSVGIGQISSEVPQNLSASRPQDRQFILSSKKLLLSDSGFYLCAWSVRAGGPETQYFGPGTRLLVL.

The J gene is TRBJ2-5, the V gene TRBV10-2, with D perhaps matching TRBD1 or TRBD2 (5 bases each). The CDR3 contains 15 residues. V was clipped by 3 bases and J by 9 bases, with 20 bases between them. Per the germline V gene, CDR1 is WSHSY and CDR2 is SAAADI. The CDR3 DNA reads as TGCGCCAGCAGTGATAGCCCCGTGGGACCCGGGGCCCAGTACTTC. Amino acid sequence: CASSDSPVGPGAQYF.

The genes are TRBV11-2 and TRBJ2-7, with D unresolved. V gave up 1 base and J gave up 3 bases, with 10 bases separating them. CDR1 and CDR2 (germline): SGHAT, FQNNGV. The CDR3 totals 14 residues. For the CDR3, the DNA is TGTGCCAGCAGCTTAGTACCAGGTTTCTACGAGCAGTACTTC. Its protein product is CASSLVPGFYEQYF.

This clone came up a few times. The chain links TRBV5-4 to TRBJ1-1; 7 bases agree with TRBD1. The CDR3 loop spans 16 amino acids. J gave up 0 bases and V 5 bases, and 10 bases lay outside the gene matches. Looked up from germline, CDR1 is SGHNT and CDR2 is YYREEE (reference sequence). The CDR3 spells CASSIGTASLNTEAFF. The CDR3 DNA sequence: TGTGCCAGCAGTATAGGGACAGCCTCCCTGAACACTGAAGCTTTCTTT.

This clone occurred once. This chain links TRBV27 with TRBJ2-7; 7 bases agree with TRBD2. CDR1 MNHEY and CDR2 SMNVEV come from the germline V gene (reference sequence). The CDR3 length is 13 residues. V shed 6 bases and J 5 bases; nucleotides not matched to a gene: 7. The CDR3 DNA sequence: TGTGCCAGCAGCTGGGGAGGGAATCACGAGCAGTACTTC. It translates to CASSWGGNHEQYF.

This chain joins TRBV30 and TRBJ1-4, with D unresolved. Trimming left V 4 bases short and J 1 base short, with 7 bases between. Germline loops: CDR1 GTSNPN, CDR2 SVGIG (reference sequence). CDR3 size: 13 residues. DNA of the CDR3: TGTGCCTGGAACGGGCTAACTAATGAAAAACTGTTTTTT. Translated: CAWNGLTNEKLFF.

The rearrangement links TRBV7-9 to TRBJ2-6, with TRBD1 identical over 7 bases. The CDR3 sequence is 15 residues long. V gave up 0 bases and J gave up 4 bases; unmatched junction bases: 0. Germline CDR1 SEHNR, CDR2 FQNEAQ (reference sequence). CDR3 coding DNA: TGTGCCAGCAGCTTAGCGACAGGGGGGGCCAACGTCCTGACTTTC. Residues: CASSLATGGANVLTF.

J is TRBJ1-6 and V is TRBV4-1; D uncertain. The germline V gene encodes CDR1 MGHRA and CDR2 YSYEKL. The CDR3 runs 16 residues. V gave up 0 bases and J gave up 9 bases, with 15 bases separating them. CDR3 region: CASSQDQAAWSSPLHF. CDR3 coding DNA: TGCGCCAGCAGCCAAGATCAAGCGGCCTGGAGTTCACCCCTCCACTTT.

This chain connects TRBV29-1 to TRBJ2-7; 9 bases align to TRBD1. Looked up from germline, CDR1 is SQVTM and CDR2 is ANQGSEA. CDR3 length: 15 residues. V was pared by 0 bases and J by 4 bases, with 7 bases of the junction left unmatched. The CDR3 nucleotides read TGCAGCGTTGAAGATGGGGCGGGACAGGGATACGAGCAGTACTTC. This codes for CSVEDGAGQGYEQYF.

The chain has TRBV4-3 and TRBJ1-1; D unresolved. Germline lookup yields CDR1 LGHNA and CDR2 YSLEER. Trimming took off 4 bases at V and 3 bases at J, with 18 bases between the two ends. The CDR3 has 16 amino acids. CDR3 DNA: TGCGCCAGCAGCCCCTCTGCCGGAGGCGGGGACACTGAAGCTTTCTTT. Translating gives CASSPSAGGGDTEAFF.

The rearrangement uses TRBV6-5 and TRBJ2-3, with 8 bases that match TRBD2. Trimming cost V 0 bases and J 4 bases; bases outside gene matches: 6. CDR3 size: 16 residues. Germline lookup yields CDR1 MNHEY and CDR2 SVGAGI. CDR3: CASSYSRTSLPDTQYF. In DNA, the CDR3 is TGTGCCAGCAGTTACTCTCGGACTAGCTTGCCAGATACGCAGTATTTT.

The chain joins TRBV21-1 to TRBJ1-5. TRBV21-1 counts as a pseudogene. The CDR3 length is 16 residues. Written as DNA, the CDR3 is TGTGCCAGCAGCAAACGGGGGCAGATATTCAATCAGCCCCAGCATTTT. Translating it yields CASSKRGQIFNQPQHF.

The V call is TRBV11-2, the J call TRBJ2-7, with 10 bases aligning to TRBD1. The CDR3 has 16 residues. The trim removed 0 bases at V and 1 base at J, leaving 3 bases unmatched. Looked up from germline, CDR1 is SGHAT and CDR2 is FQNNGV. CDR3 amino acids: CASSLDWTGGSYEQYF. As DNA, the CDR3 is TGTGCCAGCAGCTTAGATTGGACAGGGGGTTCCTACGAGCAGTACTTC.

V is TRBV30 and J is TRBJ1-5; D is perhaps TRBD1 (6 bases). The CDR3 has 13 amino acids. The V end lost 7 bases, the J end lost 1 base, and 11 bases lay between the germline ends. Germline-derived CDR1 and CDR2 are GTSNPN and SVGIG (reference sequence). The CDR3 DNA is TGTGCCTTACAGGGCGGAAGCAATCAGCCCCAGCATTTT. Encoded protein: CALQGGSNQPQHF.

This rearrangement joins TRBV11-2 to TRBJ1-2, with D unresolved. Germline V gives CDR1 SGHAT, CDR2 FQNNGV. This CDR3 has 17 residues. Trimming took off 5 bases at V and 1 base at J, with 20 bases between the two ends. The CDR3 DNA sequence: TGTGCCAGCAGCACACCTAGCCGGGGAGTCCGTAACTATGGCTACACCTTC. It translates to CASSTPSRGVRNYGYTF.

The chain combines TRBV19 with TRBJ2-7; TRBD1 might be the D (6 bases). Germline-derived CDR1 and CDR2 are LNHDA and SQIVND (reference sequence). The CDR3 spans 15 residues. V lost 6 bases and J lost 5, with 20 bases in between. CDR3 in DNA: TGTGCCAGTAGACCCGGGTGGACAGCTCTCGACGAGCAGTACTTC. Translated, it gives CASRPGWTALDEQYF.